Listed below are T cell receptor beta chains from one sample, sequenced in a study of cytomegalovirus exposure and HLA in healthy donors. Sequencing used immunoSEQ multiplex PCR; TCRdb keeps in-frame clones, though not all of them. The table has 150,000 or so clones, 83% seen once. Sequences were obtained from PBMCs. The source is a man aged 50 to 60 in good health and CMV-seropositive. Both conserved end residues are part of each CDR3. The D gene is left open where the match is weak. Clone size appears in some rows only: once, few, many, or a class for an expanded clone.

j_call d_call v_call clone_size cdr3_nt cdr3_aa
TRBJ1-1 . TRBV25-1 . TGTGCCAGCAGTGAATGGGTGGGCACGAACACTGAAGCTTTCTTT CASSEWVGTNTEAFF
TRBJ1-1 TRBD1 TRBV5-1 . TGCGCCAGCAGCCAATCCGGGACAGTGAACACTGAAGCTTTCTTT CASSQSGTVNTEAFF
TRBJ1-1 . TRBV10-3 . TGTGCCATCAGACCCGACAGGTCCATGAACACTGAAGCTTTCTTT CAIRPDRSMNTEAFF
TRBJ1-4 . TRBV11-3 . TGTGCCAGCAGCTTAGTGGATTGGAGTGAAAAACTGTTTTTT CASSLVDWSEKLFF
TRBJ1-1 . TRBV18 . TGTGCCAGCTCACCAATTCGGGGTAGCACTGAAGCTTTCTTT CASSPIRGSTEAFF
TRBJ1-6 . TRBV10-3 . TGTGCCATCAAAGGACAGCTCACGTATAATTCACCCCTCCACTTT CAIKGQLTYNSPLHF
TRBJ2-6 TRBD1 TRBV9 . TGTGCCAGCAGCGTAGTGGGGACAGGGAGCTCTGGGGCCAACGTCCTGACTTTC CASSVVGTGSSGANVLTF
TRBJ1-5 TRBD1 TRBV7-2 few TGTGCCAGCAGCTTAGCCGGGACAGGGGGCGATCAGCCCCAGCATTTT CASSLAGTGGDQPQHF
TRBJ2-7 TRBD1 TRBV4-1 . TGCGCCAGCAGCCAAGGTGGGACAGCTGGCCACTACGAGCAGTACTTC CASSQGGTAGHYEQYF
TRBJ1-1 . TRBV19 . TGTGCCAGTAGTATAGGGTTATTCAGCACTGAAGCTTTCTTT CASSIGLFSTEAFF
TRBJ2-7 . TRBV28 . TGTGCCAGCAAGGCCCTCGGGGAGCAGTACTTC CASKALGEQYF
TRBJ2-7 . TRBV19 . TGTGCCAGTCCCTTGGGAGAATACTACGAGCAGTACTTC CASPLGEYYEQYF
TRBJ2-7 . TRBV6-1 . TGTGCCAGCAGTGCCGGAGGGTCCTACGAGCAGTACTTC CASSAGGSYEQYF
TRBJ2-7 . TRBV5-1 . TGCGCCAGCAGCGGCAACTACGAGCAGTACTTC CASSGNYEQYF
TRBJ1-2 TRBD1 TRBV20-1 . TGCAGTGCCAGGGGGCATGGCTACACCTTC CSARGHGYTF
TRBJ1-5 . TRBV7-9 . TGTGCCAGCAGCTCAGGGGAAATTGGCAATCAGCCCCAGCATTTT CASSSGEIGNQPQHF
TRBJ2-5 . TRBV11-2 . TGTGCCAGCAGGCCACAGGGTCGGGAGACCCAGTACTTC CASRPQGRETQYF
TRBJ2-5 . TRBV19 . TGTGCCAGTAGTTCAGGGTGGTTTCTGGGCCAAGAGACCCAGTACTTC CASSSGWFLGQETQYF
TRBJ1-2 TRBD1 TRBV11-2 . TGTGCCAGTAGAGGACAGGGCACTTTAGCTAACTATGGCTACACCTTC CASRGQGTLANYGYTF
TRBJ2-1 . TRBV7-7 few TGTGCTAGCAGACATATAGGGGGGCAGTTCTTC CASRHIGGQFF
TRBJ2-7 TRBD1 TRBV6-5 once TGTGCCAGCAGGGGGACAGGGGACAATTACGAGCAGTACTTC CASRGTGDNYEQYF
TRBJ2-7 TRBD1 TRBV6-5 . TGTGCCAGCAGGCCGGGACAGGCTTCCTACGAGCAGTACTTC CASRPGQASYEQYF
TRBJ2-3 TRBD1 TRBV19 once TGTGCCAGTAGTGGGTCCGACAGGGTCCCAGATACGCAGTATTTT CASSGSDRVPDTQYF
TRBJ2-7 TRBD1 TRBV6-5 . TGTGCCAGCAGACGGGGACAGGGAGGGTTCTACGAGCAGTACTTC CASRRGQGGFYEQYF
TRBJ2-1 . TRBV25-1 . TGTGCCAGCAGTCTAGGAGGTGCCTACAATGAGCAGTTCTTC CASSLGGAYNEQFF
TRBJ1-1 . TRBV5-1 . TGCGCCAGCAGCTTCGGGTGGGCCGGGGATGAAGCTTTCTTT CASSFGWAGDEAFF
TRBJ1-5 . TRBV6-1 many TGTGCCAGCAGTGAAACAGGGAGTATTCAGCCCCAGCATTTT CASSETGSIQPQHF
TRBJ1-6 . TRBV7-6 . TGTGCCAGCAGCTTACCAGGGAGGGGTTCACCCCTCCACTTT CASSLPGRGSPLHF
TRBJ1-5 . TRBV10-3 once TGTGCCATCATATCCCTCTTAGCCTCCCGTCCCAATAGCAATCAGCCCCAGCATTTT CAIISLLASRPNSNQPQHF
TRBJ2-7 TRBD2 TRBV5-5 . TGTGCCAGCAGCCTAGCGGGAGGAGGTTCCTACGAGCAGTACTTC CASSLAGGGSYEQYF
TRBJ1-4 TRBD1 TRBV27 . TGTGCCAGCAGTTTACGACAGGGTTTTGAAAAACTGTTTTTT CASSLRQGFEKLFF
TRBJ2-3 . TRBV7-2 . TGTGCCAGCAACCTCGGGGGTGGGATAGATACGCAGTATTTT CASNLGGGIDTQYF
TRBJ1-6 . TRBV5-1 . TGCGCCAGCAGCTTGGGTCCGGGGGTGGAATCACCCCTCCACTTT CASSLGPGVESPLHF